This TCR beta chain was sequenced for a study of T cell responses to AZD1222 COVID-19 vaccine. General observations from the study: Seropositive AZD1222 recipients at baseline numbered only five or six. Spike-wide vaccine-associated CD4 TCRs dominated at 160-218 and 743-854.

In the case of this clone: Its specificity is not known.

Investigators merged groups given second doses at roughly 4 or roughly 12 weeks. Data came from immunoSEQ multiplex PCR; TCRdb stores just in-frame clones and leaves some out. Among 180,000 or so clones listed, about nine tenths were seen once. The material was peripheral blood, obtained 28 days after the second AZD1222 dose. The TCR sequence derives from an adult who received the AZD1222 COVID-19 vaccine.

CDR3 nucleotide sequence: TGTGCCAGCAGTTTCCAGGGTTACGAGCAGTACTTC. This encodes CASSFQGYEQYF. V gene TRBV12-3 or TRBV12-4 combines with J gene TRBJ2-7; possibly TRBD1 for D (5 bases). The CDR3 is 12 residues long. The V gene lost 3 bases and the J gene lost 4 bases, with 7 bases spanning the gap.